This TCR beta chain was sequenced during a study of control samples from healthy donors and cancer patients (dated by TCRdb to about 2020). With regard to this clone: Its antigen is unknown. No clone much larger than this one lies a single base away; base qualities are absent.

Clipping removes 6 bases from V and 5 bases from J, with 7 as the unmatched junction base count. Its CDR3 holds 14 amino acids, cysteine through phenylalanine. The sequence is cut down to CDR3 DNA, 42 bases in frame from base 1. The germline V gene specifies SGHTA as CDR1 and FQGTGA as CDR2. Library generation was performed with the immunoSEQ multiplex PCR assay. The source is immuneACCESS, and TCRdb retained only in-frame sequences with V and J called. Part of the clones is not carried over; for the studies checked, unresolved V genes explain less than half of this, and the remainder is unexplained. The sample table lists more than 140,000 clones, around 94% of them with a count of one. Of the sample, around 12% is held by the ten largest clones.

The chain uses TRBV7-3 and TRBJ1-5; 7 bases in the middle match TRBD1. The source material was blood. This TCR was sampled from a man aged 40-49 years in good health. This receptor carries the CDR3 CASRPLQGDQPQHF. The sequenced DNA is TGTGCCAGCAGACCCCTTCAGGGGGATCAGCCCCAGCATTTT. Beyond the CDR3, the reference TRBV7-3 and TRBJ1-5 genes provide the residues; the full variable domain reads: GAGVSQTPSNKVTEKGKYVELRCDPISGHTALYWYRQSLGQGPEFLIYFQGTGAADDSGLPNDRFFAVRPEGSVSTLKIQRTERGDSAVYLCASRPLQGDQPQHFGDGTRLSIL.